This T cell receptor beta chain originates from a study of identical twins. Whole-study results and caveats: Memory repertoires showed no such pattern, whereas abundant cord blood beta clonotypes carried fewer insertions.

As regards this clonotype: Its matching antigen is unknown.

V was shortened by 11 bases and J by 1 base, with 15 bases between the two germline ends. Germline loops: CDR1 ENHRY, CDR2 SYGVKD. The CDR3 totals 13 residues. Donors were all healthy Caucasians. TCRdb re-derived calls from the 5' RACE reads in MiXCR, one entry per CDR3 protein. The table includes hundreds of thousands of distinct CDR3 sequences, about 18% detected once. The same data also contributed to another study, on T cells expressing NK-cell markers. Turning to that study: Most of the eight sequenced donors were HCMV-seropositive; one was seronegative. The sorts in several experiments were restricted to alpha-beta TCR T cells by an anti-gamma-delta TCR antibody.

The sequencing input was PBMCs. This chain connects TRBV10-3 to TRBJ2-7; possibly TRBD1 for D (6 bases). The clonotype was recovered from a young woman in good health. The CDR3 loop reads CASRTVTSYEQYF. For the CDR3, the DNA is TGTGCCTCCCGGACAGTAACTTCCTACGAGCAGTACTTC.